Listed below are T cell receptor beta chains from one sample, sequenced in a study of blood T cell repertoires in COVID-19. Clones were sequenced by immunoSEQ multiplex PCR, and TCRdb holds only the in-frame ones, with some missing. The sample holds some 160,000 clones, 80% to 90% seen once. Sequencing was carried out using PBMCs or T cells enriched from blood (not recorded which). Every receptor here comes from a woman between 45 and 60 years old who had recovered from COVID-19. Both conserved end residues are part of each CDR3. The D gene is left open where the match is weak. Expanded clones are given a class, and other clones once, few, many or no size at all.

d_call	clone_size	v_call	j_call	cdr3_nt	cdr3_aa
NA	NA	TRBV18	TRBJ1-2	TGTGCCAGCTCACCTGCAGGGTTTGGCTACACCTTC	CASSPAGFGYTF
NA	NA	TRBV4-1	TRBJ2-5	TGCGCCAGCAGCCAAGACGCGCTTCTAGCATTTGCAGAGACCCAGTACTTC	CASSQDALLAFAETQYF
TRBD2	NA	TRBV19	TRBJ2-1	TGTGCCAGTAGTCCCCTACTAGCGGGAGACTACAATGAGCAGTTCTTC	CASSPLLAGDYNEQFF
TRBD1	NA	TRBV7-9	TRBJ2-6	TGTGCCAGCAGCAAAGGCGTGGGACAGGGACTTGGTGGGGCCAACGTCCTGACTTTC	CASSKGVGQGLGGANVLTF
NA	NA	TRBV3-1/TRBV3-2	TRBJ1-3	TGTGCCAGCATCGGAGGGGGAAACACCATATATTTT	CASIGGGNTIYF
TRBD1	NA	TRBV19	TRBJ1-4	TGTGCCAGTAGTACCCCCCGGACAGGGGATGATGAAAAACTGTTTTTT	CASSTPRTGDDEKLFF
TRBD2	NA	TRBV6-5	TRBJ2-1	TGTGCCAGCAGTATACTAGCGGCATCCTACAATGAGCAGTTCTTC	CASSILAASYNEQFF
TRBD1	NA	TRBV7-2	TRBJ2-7	TGTGCCAGCAGCTTAAGAAGGGGGCTCGAGCAGTACTTC	CASSLRRGLEQYF
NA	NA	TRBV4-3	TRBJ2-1	TGCGCCAGCAGCCAAGATCCCTTATTTAGCGGTTACAATGAGCAGTTCTTC	CASSQDPLFSGYNEQFF
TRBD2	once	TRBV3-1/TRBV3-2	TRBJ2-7	TGTGCCAGCAGTCGGGGGGGGCTTTACGAGCAGTACTTC	CASSRGGLYEQYF
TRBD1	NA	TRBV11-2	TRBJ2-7	TGTGCCAGCAGCCTGGACAGGGATTACGAGCAGTACTTC	CASSLDRDYEQYF
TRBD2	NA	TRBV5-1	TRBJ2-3	TGCGCCAGCAGCTTTAACCTAGCGGGAGGGGGCACAGATACGCAGTATTTT	CASSFNLAGGGTDTQYF
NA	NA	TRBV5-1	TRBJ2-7	TGCGCCAGCAGCTTGGCGCAGGGGCGCAACGAGCAGTACTTC	CASSLAQGRNEQYF
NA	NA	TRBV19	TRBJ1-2	TGTGCCAGTAGTACGTACGTGAGATATGGCTACACCTTC	CASSTYVRYGYTF
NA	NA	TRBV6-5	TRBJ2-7	TGTGCCAGCAGTTACGGTTCGGGGGTCTACGAGCAGTACTTC	CASSYGSGVYEQYF
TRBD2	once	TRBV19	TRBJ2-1	TGTGCCAGTAGTTCCAGGACTAGCGGGGGCAATGAGCAGTTCTTC	CASSSRTSGGNEQFF
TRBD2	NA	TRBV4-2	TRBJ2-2	TGTGCCAGCAGCCAACCGTCCGGGACTAGCACCGGGGAGCTGTTTTTT	CASSQPSGTSTGELFF
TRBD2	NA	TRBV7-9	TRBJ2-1	TGTGCCAGCAGCCCCACTAGCGGCTCCTACAATGAGCAGTTCTTC	CASSPTSGSYNEQFF
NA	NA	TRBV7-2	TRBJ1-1	TGTGCCAGCAGCTTAGCCCGGGATAAAGGTGAAGCTTTCTTT	CASSLARDKGEAFF
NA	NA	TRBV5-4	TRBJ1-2	TGTGCCAGCAGCTTGGCCTCGGGGGGAAAGGTCTGGGGCTACACCTTC	CASSLASGGKVWGYTF
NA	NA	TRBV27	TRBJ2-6	TGTGCCACCCATCCCAGCCTCGGGGGGGCCAACGTCCTGACTTTC	CATHPSLGGANVLTF
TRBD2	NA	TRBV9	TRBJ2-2	TGTGCCAGCAGCGTATCCGGGAGCGGGAGTATAGGGGAGCTGTTTTTT	CASSVSGSGSIGELFF
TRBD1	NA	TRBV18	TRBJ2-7	TGTGCCAGCTCACATTTCGGGGACAGGGGTTTCGAGCAGTACTTC	CASSHFGDRGFEQYF
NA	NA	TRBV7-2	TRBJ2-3	TGTGCCAGCAGCTTACCTAGCACAGATACGCAGTATTTT	CASSLPSTDTQYF
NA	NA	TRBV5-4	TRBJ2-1	TGTGCCAGCAGCTTCACGGGTTACAATGAGCAGTTCTTC	CASSFTGYNEQFF
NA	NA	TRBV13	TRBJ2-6	TGTGCCAGCAGCTGGAACAGGATCTCTGGGGCCAACGTCCTGACTTTC	CASSWNRISGANVLTF
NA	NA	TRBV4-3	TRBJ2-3	TGCGCCAGCAGCCAAGTCCCCGGGGGGCGGGATACGCAGTATTTT	CASSQVPGGRDTQYF
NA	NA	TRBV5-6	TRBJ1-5	TGTGCCAGCAGCTTCCAGGGGCCCAATCAGCCCCAGCATTTT	CASSFQGPNQPQHF
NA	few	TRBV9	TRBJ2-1	TGTGCCAGCAGAGGACTGAGCTCCTACAATGAGCAGTTCTTC	CASRGLSSYNEQFF
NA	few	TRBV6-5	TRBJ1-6	TGTGCCAGCAGTTACTCGGGCAGTCGAAATTCACCCCTCCACTTT	CASSYSGSRNSPLHF
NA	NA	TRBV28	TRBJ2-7	TGTGCCAGCAGGGATTATGGGCTCTACTACGAGCAGTACTTC	CASRDYGLYYEQYF
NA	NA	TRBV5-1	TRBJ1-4	TGCGCCAGCAACCAGGGGAAGGATGAAAAACTGTTTTTT	CASNQGKDEKLFF
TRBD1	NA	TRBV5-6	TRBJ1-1	TGTGCCAGCAGCTGGCGCACAGGGGCGGGAACTGAAGCTTTCTTT	CASSWRTGAGTEAFF
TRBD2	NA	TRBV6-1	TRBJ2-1	TGTGCCAGCAGTGGGGCGGGACTAGCGGGAGTGGGCTATAGGGGGCAGTTCTTC	CASSGAGLAGVGYRGQFF
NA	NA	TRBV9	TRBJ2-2	TGTGCCAGCAGCGTCCTAGCGATTAACACCGGGGAGCTGTTTTTT	CASSVLAINTGELFF
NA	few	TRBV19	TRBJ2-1	TGTGCCAGTAATGGTGGGACTTCGTACAATGAGCAGTTCTTC	CASNGGTSYNEQFF
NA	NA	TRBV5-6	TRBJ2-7	TGTGCCAGCAGACCCAGAGGGGGGGCCCACGAGCAGTACTTC	CASRPRGGAHEQYF
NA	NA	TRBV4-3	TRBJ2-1	TGCGCCAGCAGACCCACCCCGGGAAGGGAAGGTTTGTACAATGAGCAGTTCTTC	CASRPTPGREGLYNEQFF
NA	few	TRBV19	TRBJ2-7	TGTGCCAGTAAAAAGGCCCCGACAGTATACGAGCAGTACTTC	CASKKAPTVYEQYF
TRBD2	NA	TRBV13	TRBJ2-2	TGTGCCAGCAGCCGTGCGACTAGCGGGGGGGCCACCGGGGAGCTGTTTTTT	CASSRATSGGATGELFF
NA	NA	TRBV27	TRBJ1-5	TGTGCCAGCAGCTTTACAGGTCATGGGCCCCAGCATTTT	CASSFTGHGPQHF
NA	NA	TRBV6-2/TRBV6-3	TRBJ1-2	TGTGCCAGCAGTATCGGGGCTAACTATGGCTACACCTTC	CASSIGANYGYTF
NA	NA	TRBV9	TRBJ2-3	TGTGCCAGCAGCCCCCGAGGGCAGCCAGATACGCAGTATTTT	CASSPRGQPDTQYF